Reported below is one T cell receptor beta chain. The data stem from a study of shared clonotypes between healthy human individuals. Per the original data handling: ImmunoSEQ only sent back junction sequences with no quality scores, so filtering was done differently. TCRdb keeps only in-frame clones here, not all; method: immunoSEQ multiplex PCR. The V and J calls and the clone size are those of that table, but D and trimming were determined from the DNA. The sample holds 330,000 or so clones, 74% seen once. The germline gives CDR1 SGHDN, CDR2 FVKESK. The V gene lost 4 bases and the J gene lost 8 bases, with 15 bases spanning the gap. The CDR3 has 14 residues.

Input material: memory CD4+ T cells sorted from blood. Subset given: CD45RA-negative fraction. The gene calls are TRBV14 and TRBJ2-1, with D perhaps being TRBD1 or TRBD2 (5 bases each). The sequence was collected from a man between 25 and 39 years old in good health. The DNA for the CDR3 is TGTGCCAGCAGCCGGGGACGCCATGGGGATGAGCAGTTCTTC. This gives the protein CASSRGRHGDEQFF.